Shown below are 6 T cell receptor beta chains from a single sample sequenced in a study of cytomegalovirus exposure and HLA in healthy donors. The method was immunoSEQ multiplex PCR; TCRdb's version includes in-frame clones alone and lacks a portion of them. The sample contains some 56,000 clones, about 92% of which appear only once. Sequencing input: PBMCs. The receptors were gathered from a woman younger than 30 in good health and CMV-seropositive.

This clone was counted a few times. The J gene is TRBJ2-7, the V gene TRBV11-2; 14 bases fit TRBD2. CDR1 and CDR2 (germline): SGHAT, FQNNGV. The CDR3 has 16 amino acids. V gave up 6 bases and J gave up 2 bases; unmatched junction bases: 6. CDR3 coding DNA: TGTGCCAGCAGACCGGGGACTAGCGGGGGAACCTACGAGCAGTACTTC. Its translation: CASRPGTSGGTYEQYF.

The rearrangement links TRBV6-6 to TRBJ2-7; no reliable D call. Trimming took off 4 bases at V and 3 bases at J, with 7 bases between the two ends. CDR3 length: 12 amino acids. From germline, CDR1 is MNHNY and CDR2 SVGAGI (reference sequence). The CDR3 DNA follows: TGTGCCAGCAGTTGGGCGAGCTACGAGCAGTACTTC. Protein: CASSWASYEQYF.

The chain carries TRBV19 and TRBJ2-3; 12 nucleotides agree with TRBD1. The junction had 4 bases not matched to a gene; V was cut back by 3 bases and J by 6 bases. CDR3 length equals 15 residues. Per the germline V gene, CDR1 is LNHDA and CDR2 is SQIVND (reference sequence). CDR3 sequence (DNA): TGTGCCAGTAGTATCGGGACAGGGGGCGTGGATACGCAGTATTTT. Translation gives CASSIGTGGVDTQYF.

CDR3 loop: CASSQGSRGKNEKLFF. CDR3 bases: TGCGCCAGCAGCCAAGGGTCAAGGGGGAAAAATGAAAAACTGTTTTTT. The V gene is TRBV4-1, the J gene TRBJ1-4, with D maybe TRBD1 (6 bases). The germline V gene has CDR1 MGHRA and CDR2 YSYEKL. The CDR3 totals 16 residues. V was clipped by 1 base and J by 5 bases, with 14 bases between them.

The chain couples TRBV10-3 to TRBJ2-7; 8 bases match TRBD1. Germline V CDR1 and CDR2: ENHRY, SYGVKD. V shed 2 bases and J 5 bases; nucleotides not matched to a gene: 8. This CDR3 is built from 15 residues. CDR3 sequence reads: CAISENSGGPNEQYF. CDR3 sequence (DNA): TGTGCCATCAGTGAGAATTCAGGGGGCCCGAACGAGCAGTACTTC.

CDR3 sequence: CASSWTSGVPYQETQYF. The CDR3, as DNA: TGTGCCAGCAGCTGGACTAGCGGGGTTCCTTACCAAGAGACCCAGTACTTC. V is TRBV7-2 and J is TRBJ2-5; 12 bases map to TRBD2. V dropped 4 bases and J dropped 0; count of bases not matched to a gene: 6. Germline-derived CDR1 and CDR2 are SGHTA and FQGNSA. The CDR3 has 17 residues. The whole variable domain, remainder taken from reference TRBV7-2 and TRBJ2-5, is GAGVSQSPSNKVTEKGKDVELRCDPISGHTALYWYRQSLGQGLEFLIYFQGNSAPDKSGLPSDRFSAERTGGSVSTLTIQRTQQEDSAVYLCASSWTSGVPYQETQYFGPGTRLLVL.